This TCR beta chain was found in a study of blood T cell repertoires in COVID-19. Background on the study: T cells, B-cell-depleted T cells, or PBMCs supplied cDNA or gDNA.

Per the authors' pipeline: Cell counts per sample came from amplifying reference gene primers. Data came from immunoSEQ multiplex PCR; TCRdb stores just in-frame clones and leaves some out. V and J calls and clone size are as listed in that table; D and trimming were resolved from the DNA. The sample includes fewer than 600,000 clones, 89% of them seen just once. The CDR3 is made up of 14 amino acids. Germline CDR1 is MGHRA and CDR2 is YSYEKL. The germline V and J ends were trimmed by 1 base and 3 bases, with 9 bases remaining between them. This TCR came from a man aged 18 to 30 with COVID-19, enrolled during active disease. The gene calls are TRBV4-1 and TRBJ2-5; no clear D. The source material was peripheral blood. CDR3 nucleotide sequence: TGCGCCAGCAGCCAAGTTGAAGAGAAAGAGACCCAGTACTTC. Its translation: CASSQVEEKETQYF.